The 6 T cell receptor beta chains given below trace back to one sample, sequenced in a study of T cell responses to AZD1222 COVID-19 vaccine. The data were produced by immunoSEQ multiplex PCR, yet TCRdb's version contains in-frame clones alone and is incomplete. The sample gives approximately 150,000 clones, 92% of which show up once; around 0.99% is in the top ten. The specimen comprised peripheral blood, sampled 28 days after the second AZD1222 dose. The source is an adult who received the AZD1222 COVID-19 vaccine.

This chain uses TRBV4-2 with TRBJ2-2, with TRBD2 matching 9 bases. Germline loops: CDR1 LGHNA, CDR2 YNFKEQ. With 0 bases clipped from V and 2 bases from J, the junction kept 4 bases outside the gene matches. The CDR3 has 17 amino acids. CDR3 sequence: CASSQDQRGANTGELFF. Written as DNA, the CDR3 is TGTGCCAGCAGCCAAGATCAGCGGGGGGCTAACACCGGGGAGCTGTTTTTT.

This rearrangement joins TRBV6-5 to TRBJ2-3; 8 positions match TRBD2. After removal of 6 bases from V and 2 bases from J, the junction contained 4 bases not matched to a gene. Germline CDR1 reads MNHEY; CDR2 reads SVGAGI. CDR3 size: 14 residues. The CDR3 DNA reads as TGTGCCAGCAGGGCGGGGGGACACACAGATACGCAGTATTTT. As protein: CASRAGGHTDTQYF.

This chain uses TRBV16 with TRBJ1-2; 11 bases are a match to TRBD1. Germline CDR1 is KGHSY and CDR2 is FQNENV. Trimming cost V 2 bases and J 6 bases; bases outside gene matches: 5. The CDR3 has 15 residues. CDR3 amino acids: CASSQVGQGVNGYTF. In nucleotides, the CDR3 is TGTGCCAGCAGCCAAGTGGGACAGGGGGTTAATGGCTACACCTTC.

This clone was seen just once. One end of the junction does not line up with germline, which may come from a read error. The gene calls are TRBV7-9 and TRBJ2-5, with 11 positions matching TRBD2. CDR1 and CDR2 from the germline V gene are SEHNR and FQNEAQ (reference sequence). The length of the CDR3 is 14 residues. The DNA of the CDR3 is TGTGCCAGCAGCCTAGCGGGGGGAGGAGAGACCCAGTACTTC. This codes for CASSLAGGGETQYF.

The V call is TRBV5-4, the J call TRBJ2-1; 8 positions agree with TRBD1. Germline trimming cut 0 bases from V and 3 bases from J; bases unmatched to any gene: 2. This CDR3 is 15 amino acids long. The germline CDR1 and CDR2 sequences are SGHNT and YYREEE (reference sequence). CDR3 nucleotides: TGTGCCAGCAGCTTGGTAGGACAGGGCTACAATGAGCAGTTCTTC. Amino acids: CASSLVGQGYNEQFF.

This chain joins TRBV5-1 and TRBJ1-3; D remains unclear. Germline V gives CDR1 SGHRS, CDR2 YFSETQ. The CDR3 has 16 amino acids. V was shortened by 1 base and J by 2 bases, with 13 bases between the two germline ends. The CDR3 is CASSLHPAEPGNTIYF. The CDR3, as DNA: TGCGCCAGCAGCTTGCACCCCGCCGAACCTGGAAACACCATATATTTT.